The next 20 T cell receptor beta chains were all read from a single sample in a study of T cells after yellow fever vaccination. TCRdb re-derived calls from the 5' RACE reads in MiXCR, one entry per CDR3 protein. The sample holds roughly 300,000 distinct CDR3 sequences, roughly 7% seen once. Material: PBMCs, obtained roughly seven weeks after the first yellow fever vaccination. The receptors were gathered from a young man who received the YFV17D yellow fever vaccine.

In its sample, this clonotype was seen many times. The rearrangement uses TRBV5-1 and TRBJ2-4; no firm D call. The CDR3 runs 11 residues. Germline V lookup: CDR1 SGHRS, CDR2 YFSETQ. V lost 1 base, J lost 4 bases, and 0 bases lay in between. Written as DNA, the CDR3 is TGCGCCAGCAGCTTGAAAAACATTCAGTACTTC. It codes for CASSLKNIQYF. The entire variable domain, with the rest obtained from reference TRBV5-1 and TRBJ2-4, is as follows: KAGVTQTPRYLIKTRGQQVTLSCSPISGHRSVSWYQQTPGQGLQFLFEYFSETQRNKGNFPGRFSGRQFSNSRSEMNVSTLELGDSALYLCASSLKNIQYFGAGTRLSVL.

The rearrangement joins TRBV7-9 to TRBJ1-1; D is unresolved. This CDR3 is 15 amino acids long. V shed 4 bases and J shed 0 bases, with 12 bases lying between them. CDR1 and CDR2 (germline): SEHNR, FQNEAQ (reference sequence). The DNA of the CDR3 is TGTGCCAGCAGCTGGAATCAACCAGTGAACACTGAAGCTTTCTTT. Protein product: CASSWNQPVNTEAFF.

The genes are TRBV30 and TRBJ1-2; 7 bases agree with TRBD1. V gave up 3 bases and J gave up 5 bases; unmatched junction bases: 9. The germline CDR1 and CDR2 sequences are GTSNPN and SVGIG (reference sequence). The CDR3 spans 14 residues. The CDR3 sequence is CAWSWRQGGYGYTF. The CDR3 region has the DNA TGTGCCTGGAGCTGGCGACAGGGAGGATATGGCTACACCTTC.

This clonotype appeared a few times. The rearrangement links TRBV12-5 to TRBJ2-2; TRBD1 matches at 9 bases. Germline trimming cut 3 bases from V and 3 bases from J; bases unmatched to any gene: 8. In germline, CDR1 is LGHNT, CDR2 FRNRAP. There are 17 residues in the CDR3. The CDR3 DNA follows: TGTGCTAGTGGTTTTCTCTTGGACAGGGGTGACACCGGGGAGCTGTTTTTT. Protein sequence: CASGFLLDRGDTGELFF.

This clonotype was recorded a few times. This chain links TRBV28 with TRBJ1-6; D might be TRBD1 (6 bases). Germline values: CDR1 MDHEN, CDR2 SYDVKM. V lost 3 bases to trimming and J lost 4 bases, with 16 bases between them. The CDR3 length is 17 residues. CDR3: CASSFAGRGSYNSPLHF. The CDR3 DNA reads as TGTGCCAGCAGTTTTGCAGGGAGGGGGAGTTATAATTCACCCCTCCACTTT. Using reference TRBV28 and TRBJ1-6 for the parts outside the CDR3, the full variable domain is DVKVTQSSRYLVKRTGEKVFLECVQDMDHENMFWYRQDPGLGLRLIYFSYDVKMKEKGDIPEGYSVSREKKERFSLILESASTNQTSMYLCASSFAGRGSYNSPLHFGNGTRLTVT.

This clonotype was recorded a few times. The CDR3 reads CASSTDPKGEKLFF. DNA for the CDR3: TGTGCCAGTAGTACCGATCCAAAGGGAGAAAAACTGTTTTTT. V usage is TRBV19 and J usage is TRBJ1-4; no clear D. The ends were cut back, 4 bases at V and 8 bases at J, with 14 bases in the middle. The CDR3 contains 14 residues. Per germline, CDR1 LNHDA and CDR2 SQIVND (reference sequence).

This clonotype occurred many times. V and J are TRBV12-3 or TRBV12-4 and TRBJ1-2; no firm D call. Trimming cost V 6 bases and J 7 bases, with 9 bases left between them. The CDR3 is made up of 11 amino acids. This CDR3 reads CASRIGRGYTF. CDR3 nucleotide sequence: TGTGCCAGCAGAATCGGTCGTGGCTACACCTTC.

The CDR3 bases are TGCAGCGTTGTTGACGGGGCAATCTACGAGCAGTACTTC. As protein: CSVVDGAIYEQYF. This chain links TRBV29-1 with TRBJ2-7; D may correspond to TRBD1 or TRBD2 (5 bases each). The V and J ends lost 4 bases and 3 bases respectively, with 13 bases between them. Germline CDR1 reads SQVTM; CDR2 reads ANQGSEA. This CDR3 has 13 residues.

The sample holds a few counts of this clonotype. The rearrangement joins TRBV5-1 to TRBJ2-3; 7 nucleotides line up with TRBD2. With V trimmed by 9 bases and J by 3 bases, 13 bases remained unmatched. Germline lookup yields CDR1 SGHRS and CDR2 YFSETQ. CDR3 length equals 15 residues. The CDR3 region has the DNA TGCGCCACCCGCCAAGGTCCGGGGGGAACAGATACGCAGTATTTT. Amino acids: CATRQGPGGTDTQYF. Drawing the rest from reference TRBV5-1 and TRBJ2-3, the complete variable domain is KAGVTQTPRYLIKTRGQQVTLSCSPISGHRSVSWYQQTPGQGLQFLFEYFSETQRNKGNFPGRFSGRQFSNSRSEMNVSTLELGDSALYLCATRQGPGGTDTQYFGPGTRLTVL.

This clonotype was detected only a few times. The CDR3 DNA is TGTGCCAGCTCTAATCCAAGGGGGCGGGGCCTACAAGAGACCCAGTACTTC. This codes for CASSNPRGRGLQETQYF. The chain links TRBV12-3 or TRBV12-4 to TRBJ2-5; maybe TRBD1 (7 bases). V was clipped by 8 bases and J by 2 bases, with 24 bases between them. The CDR3 is 17 residues long.

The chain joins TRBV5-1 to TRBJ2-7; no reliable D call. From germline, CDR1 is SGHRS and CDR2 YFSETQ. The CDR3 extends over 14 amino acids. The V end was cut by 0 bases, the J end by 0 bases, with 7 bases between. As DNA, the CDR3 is TGCGCCAGCAGCTTGGACTTACTCTCCTACGAGCAGTACGTC. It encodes CASSLDLLSYEQYV.

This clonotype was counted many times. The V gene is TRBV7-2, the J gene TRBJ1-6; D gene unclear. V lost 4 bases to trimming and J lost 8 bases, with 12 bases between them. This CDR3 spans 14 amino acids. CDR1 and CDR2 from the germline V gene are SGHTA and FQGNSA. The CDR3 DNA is TGTGCCAGCAGCTGGGTTACAGTGGATTCACCCCTCCACTTT. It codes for CASSWVTVDSPLHF.

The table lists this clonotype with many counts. CDR3 nucleotides: TGTGCCAGCAGTTTTACGGGGACAGGGGGCTATAAAGATGAGCAGTTCTTC. Translating gives CASSFTGTGGYKDEQFF. This chain joins TRBV12-3 or TRBV12-4 and TRBJ2-1; 12 nucleotides line up with TRBD1. This CDR3 contains 17 residues. V gave up 3 bases and J gave up 8 bases; unmatched junction bases: 11.

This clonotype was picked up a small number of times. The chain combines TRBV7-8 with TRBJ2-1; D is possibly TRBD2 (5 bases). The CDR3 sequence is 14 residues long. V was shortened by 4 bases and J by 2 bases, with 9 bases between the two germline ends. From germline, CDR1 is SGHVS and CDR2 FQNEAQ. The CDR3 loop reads CASSSDWAYNEQFF. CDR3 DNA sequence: TGTGCCAGCAGCTCGGACTGGGCCTACAATGAGCAGTTCTTC.

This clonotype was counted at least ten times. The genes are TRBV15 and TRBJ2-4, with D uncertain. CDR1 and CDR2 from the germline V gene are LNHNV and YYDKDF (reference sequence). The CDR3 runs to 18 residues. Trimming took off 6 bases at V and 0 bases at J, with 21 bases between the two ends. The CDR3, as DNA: TGTGCCACCAGGACCGATGATGGTCGATCGCTAGCCAAAAACATTCAGTACTTC. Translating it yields CATRTDDGRSLAKNIQYF.

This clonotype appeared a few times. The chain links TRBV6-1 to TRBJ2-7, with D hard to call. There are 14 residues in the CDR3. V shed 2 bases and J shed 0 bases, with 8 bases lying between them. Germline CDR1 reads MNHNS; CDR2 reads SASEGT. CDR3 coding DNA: TGTGCCAGCAGTGAATTCCAGAGCTCCTACGAGCAGTACGTC. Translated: CASSEFQSSYEQYV.

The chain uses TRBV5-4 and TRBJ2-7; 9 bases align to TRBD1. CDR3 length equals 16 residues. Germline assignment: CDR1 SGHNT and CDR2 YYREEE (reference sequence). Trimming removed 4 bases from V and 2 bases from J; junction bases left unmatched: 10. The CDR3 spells CASSVAQGAKTYEQYF. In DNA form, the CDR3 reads TGTGCCAGCAGCGTTGCACAGGGGGCGAAGACCTACGAGCAGTACTTC. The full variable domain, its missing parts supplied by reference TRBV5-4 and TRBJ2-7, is ETGVTQSPTHLIKTRGQQVTLRCSSQSGHNTVSWYQQALGQGPQFIFQYYREEENGRGNFPPRFSGLQFPNYSSELNVNALELDDSALYLCASSVAQGAKTYEQYFGPGTRLTVT.

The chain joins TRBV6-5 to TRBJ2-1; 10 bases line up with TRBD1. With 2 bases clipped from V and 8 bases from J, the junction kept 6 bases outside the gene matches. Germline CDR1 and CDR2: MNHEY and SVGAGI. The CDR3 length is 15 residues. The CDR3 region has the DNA TGTGCCAGCAGTTACCTCTGGGACAGGGGACATGAGCAGTTCTTC. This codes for CASSYLWDRGHEQFF.

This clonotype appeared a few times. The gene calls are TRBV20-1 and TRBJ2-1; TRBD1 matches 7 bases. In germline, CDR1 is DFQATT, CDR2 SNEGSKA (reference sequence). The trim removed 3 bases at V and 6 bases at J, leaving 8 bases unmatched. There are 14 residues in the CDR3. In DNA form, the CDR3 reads TGCAGTGCTAGTCCCCCGAACAGGGGCAATGAGCAGTTCTTC. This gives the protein CSASPPNRGNEQFF.

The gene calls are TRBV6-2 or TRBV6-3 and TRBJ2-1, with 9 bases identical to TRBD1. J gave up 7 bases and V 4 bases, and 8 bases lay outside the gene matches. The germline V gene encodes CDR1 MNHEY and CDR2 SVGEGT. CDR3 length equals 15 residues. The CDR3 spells CASSSPGQGINEQFF. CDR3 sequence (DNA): TGTGCCAGCAGTTCCCCGGGACAGGGTATTAATGAGCAGTTCTTC.